This TCR beta chain is drawn from a study of graft-versus-host responses after intestinal transplantation (dated by TCRdb to the early 2020s). For the study in its entirety: The transplants that recipients got were multivisceral, liver-intestinal, or isolated intestinal. To identify alloreactive clones, pre-transplant mixed lymphocyte reaction products were sequenced and compared with unstimulated pre-transplant donor and recipient T cells. Bulk TCR-beta CDR3 sequencing was used to track graft-versus-host and host-versus-graft alloreactive T cell clones in the graft, circulation and bone marrow after intestinal transplantation. Every recipient was given anti-thymocyte globulin induction, followed by around three years of maintenance tacrolimus and steroids. A cohort of more than 20 intestinal transplant recipients, including one retransplant, was enrolled, and a few patients lacking pretransplant specimens were excluded. Rather than being sequenced by the commercial service, samples from a few later patients were sequenced in-house on an Illumina MiSeq and processed with MiXCR. A peak of at least 4% donor T cells among recipient peripheral blood mononuclear cells was the definition used for donor T cell macrochimerism. Results the study describes overall, beyond this receptor: Early after transplant, peak levels of circulating GvH clones were associated with declines in HvG clones. The conclusions were limited by the relatively low number and heterogeneity of the intestinal transplant patients. GvH clones were detected in recipient bone marrow, and some of these GvH clones were observed earlier in ileal mucosa or blood, consistent with an intestinal mucosal origin. In patients with donor T cell macrochimerism, the allografts had high GvH to HvG T cell clonal ratios.

Comments on this clone: Its antigen is currently not known. No quality values exist for individual bases; no much larger clone is one base distant.

Blood samples were collected up to 4 times in the first month after transplant and then at least monthly when available. The CDR1 and CDR2 encoded by the germline V gene (reference sequence) are LNHDA and SQIVND. Trimming at the junction amounts to 3 bases on V and 10 bases on J, and the germline ends lie 15 bases apart. The CDR3 spans 14 residues, from the cysteine through the phenylalanine. This entry keeps only the CDR3 DNA: 42 bases, framed from base 1. The method behind the library was the immunoSEQ multiplex PCR assay. For most patients, genomic DNA was subjected to high-throughput TCR-beta CDR3 sequencing by Adaptive Biotechnologies. As for the original processing: Adaptive's ImmunoSEQ software supplied the TCR sequencing data for more than 15 patients, while MiXCR and VDJtools were used to process a few other patients. CDR3 nucleotide sequences shared between donor and recipient were removed because their origin could not be assigned. To count as alloreactive, a clone needed at least 2-fold expansion over unstimulated cells and a minimum CFSE-low frequency of 0.002% (template counts) or 0.001% (read counts). Clones detected in sequenced pre-transplant spleen, lymph node, or MLR CFSE-low populations of the donor or recipient were defined as mappable. Cumulative frequency of alloreactive clones was calculated as a percentage of all sequences weighted by copy number. Sourced from immuneACCESS, this table was stored by TCRdb with only in-frame sequences that have V and J called. A share of the clones is absent; for the studies checked, an unresolved V gene accounts for under half, and the remainder has no known explanation. Clone size and V and J calls were adopted from that table, with D and trimming inferred from the DNA. The sample yields around 39,000 clones; 90% to 95% were counted once. Approximately 4% of the sample rests with the top ten.

The starting material was PBMCs, obtained around 720 days after intestinal transplantation. This receptor chain uses TRBV19 and TRBJ1-4; the D gene remains uncertain. The clonotype was recovered from a human patient who received an intestinal transplant, so some T cells may come from the graft donor. The CDR3 region has the sequence CASSIRGNHVKLFF. The nucleotides are TGTGCCAGTAGTATTAGAGGGAATCACGTAAAACTGTTTTTT.